This T cell receptor beta chain was sequenced in a study of cytomegalovirus exposure and HLA in healthy donors. For the study at large: The Caucasian-associated ancestry cluster held over 80% of over 350 genotyped donors.

Study-wide findings and caveats: Earlier analysis looked at TCR beta V segments, and most were productive about 90% or about 30% of the time. It was likely that a cluster of highly shared sequence variants was a sequencing artifact. Reportedly, a later analysis found an Asian-associated ancestry cluster had fewer N-insertions than the approximately 700-donor mean.

The CDR3 is made up of 14 amino acids. CDR1 is SGHRS, CDR2 YFSETQ, per germline. V was pared by 4 bases and J by 3 bases, with 13 bases between. As for this clone: The antigen remains unidentified.

The PCR used 60 Vbeta and 13 Jbeta primers. The assay was immunoSEQ multiplex PCR, and TCRdb's table has in-frame clones only and misses some. Found here are roughly 73,000 clones, 65% to 80% of them singletons; the top ten hold approximately 13%. The chain carries TRBV5-1 and TRBJ1-1; possible D gene TRBD1, 6 bases. The sequence was obtained from a man between 70 and 80 years old in good health and CMV-seronegative. The source material was PBMCs. DNA for the CDR3: TGCGCCAGCAGCCTACAGGGAGTCGACACTGAAGCTTTCTTT. Translated, it gives CASSLQGVDTEAFF.